The TCR beta chain described here comes from a study of blood T cells in healthy people across ages (dated by TCRdb to the mid-2010s). With regard to the full study: Template switching captured roughly one uniquely barcoded TCR beta cDNA molecule per two T cells in model experiments. To track age-related changes in TCR beta repertoire diversity, the study relied on deep sequencing normalized with unique cDNA molecular identifiers. The donors were divided into four age groups: young (average 16 years), middle-aged (roughly 40), aged (around 59) and long-lived (roughly 86). To avoid experimental bias, donors of different ages were randomly spread across the sequencing lanes. Using the same blood draw, the study looked at two additional independent replicas of 1 million unique cDNA reads for two donors, one aged 18 to 30 and the other aged 80 or older. What the authors observed across the whole study: Since profiling was done on bulk unsorted PBMCs, naive and antigen-experienced compartments could not be conclusively compared. The CMV infection status of donors was not known, potentially confounding age-related changes in expanded clonotypes. As age increased, observed TCR beta diversity per million T cells dropped in a roughly linear way, and a significant reduction was already evident by age 40. Compared with the aged group, the long-lived group had more naive CD4+ T cells, fewer expanded clones and increased TCR diversity, a pattern suggesting age selection. There was a strong correlation between observed TCR beta diversity and the percentage of naive T cells measured by flow cytometry. Estimates of total diversity based on one million sequenced T cells were regarded as lower bounds and as underestimates.

As concerns this clonotype: The antigen it recognizes is unknown. No clone much larger than this one lies a single base away; base qualities are absent.

The germline ends are 12 bases apart after V is trimmed by 5 bases and J by 5 bases. The germline V gene sets CDR1 to SGHTA and CDR2 to FQGNSA. The CDR3 has 13 amino acids, counting the end cysteine and phenylalanine. Only the CDR3 region is kept as DNA, spanning 39 bases read in frame from base 1. The library relied on 5' RACE. Sequencer: Illumina HiSeq 2500. A second PCR of roughly 7 to 12 cycles was performed with a sample-barcoded 5' primer and a J-beta primer mix. A template-switch 5' adaptor carrying 12 random nucleotides introduced a unique molecular identifier onto each TCR beta cDNA molecule. Each sample yielded at least 2.5 million CDR3-containing paired-end reads. The Mint cDNA synthesis kit, primed by a TRBC-specific oligonucleotide, was used to synthesize first-strand cDNA from all RNA. Following uracil-DNA glycosylase treatment, all cDNA underwent a first 18-cycle PCR with the universal primers M1SS and BC2_uni_R. Under the source paper's analysis protocol: Each sample was normalized by randomly selecting 1 million high-quality reads, each carrying a distinct molecular identifier. Instead of being binned into consensus sequences, reads that shared molecular identifiers were thrown out. MiTCR, with a Q25 quality threshold and the strictest error-elimination algorithm, was used for CDR3 identification, clonotype clustering and error correction. A nonparametric unseen species model with Euler transformation was used to estimate a lower bound on total TCR beta diversity. The public reads were quality trimmed at Q25 with fastp and then assembled into clones with MiXCR by TCRdb, keeping productive beta chains. Each CDR3 protein gets just one entry, which takes the most common genes and DNA from the rows behind it. None of the V and J calls come from the authors' own analysis; TCRdb made them. This sample gives 1.2 million to 1.5 million distinct CDR3 sequences in total; roughly 40% of them show up just once. The ten largest clones add up to under 8% of the sample.

The donors were 40 or so Caucasian individuals from Russia, aged about 6 to 95 years, who were systemically healthy. Each donor gave 8 to 10 milliliters of peripheral blood, collected into EDTA-treated Vacutainer tubes. Ficoll-Paque density-gradient centrifugation was used to isolate PBMCs, with at least 6.5 million per sample. Total RNA, at least 6 micrograms per sample, was extracted from PBMCs with Trizol reagent. For every donor, an aliquot of PBMCs went through flow cytometry to measure the percentages of naive CD45RAhigh/CD27high T cells. The TCR comes from a woman under 30 in good health. Sequenced input: blood. This receptor chain uses TRBV7-2 and TRBJ1-1; perhaps TRBD1 is the D gene, with 5 bases matching. The DNA sequence is as follows: TGTGCCAGCAGCCAGGGCAGTAGGACTGAAGCTTTCTTT. Its protein product is CASSQGSRTEAFF.